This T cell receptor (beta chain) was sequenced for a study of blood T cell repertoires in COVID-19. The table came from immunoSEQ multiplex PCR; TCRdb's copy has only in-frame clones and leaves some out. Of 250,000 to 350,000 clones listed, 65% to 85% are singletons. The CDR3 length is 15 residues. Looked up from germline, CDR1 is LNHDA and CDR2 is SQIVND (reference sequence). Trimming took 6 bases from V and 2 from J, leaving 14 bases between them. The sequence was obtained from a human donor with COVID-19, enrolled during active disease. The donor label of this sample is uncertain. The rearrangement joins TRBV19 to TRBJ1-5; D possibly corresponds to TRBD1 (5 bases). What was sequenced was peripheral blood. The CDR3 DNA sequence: TGTGCCAGTAGGGCCCGGGGGTTTGGCAATCAGCCCCAGCATTTT. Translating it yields CASRARGFGNQPQHF.